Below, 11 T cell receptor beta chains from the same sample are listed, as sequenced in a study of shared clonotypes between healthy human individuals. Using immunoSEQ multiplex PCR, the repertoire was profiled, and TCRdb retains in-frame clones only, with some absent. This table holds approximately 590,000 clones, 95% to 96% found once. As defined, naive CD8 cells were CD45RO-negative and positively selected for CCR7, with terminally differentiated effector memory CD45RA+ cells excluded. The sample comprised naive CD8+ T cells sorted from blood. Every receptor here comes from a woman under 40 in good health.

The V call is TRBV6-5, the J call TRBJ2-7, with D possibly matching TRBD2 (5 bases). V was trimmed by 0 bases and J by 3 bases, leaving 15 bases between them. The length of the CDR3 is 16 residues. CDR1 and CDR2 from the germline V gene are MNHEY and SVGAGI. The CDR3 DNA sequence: TGTGCCAGCAGTTACTCGGTGGGTGAAAGCGGCTACGAGCAGTACTTC. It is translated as CASSYSVGESGYEQYF.

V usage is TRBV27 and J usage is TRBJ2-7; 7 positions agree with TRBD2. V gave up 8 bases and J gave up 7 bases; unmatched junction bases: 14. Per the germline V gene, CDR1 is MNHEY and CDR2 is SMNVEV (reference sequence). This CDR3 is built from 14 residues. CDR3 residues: CASGITGTISEQYF. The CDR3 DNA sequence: TGTGCCAGCGGGATAACCGGGACTATAAGTGAGCAGTACTTC.

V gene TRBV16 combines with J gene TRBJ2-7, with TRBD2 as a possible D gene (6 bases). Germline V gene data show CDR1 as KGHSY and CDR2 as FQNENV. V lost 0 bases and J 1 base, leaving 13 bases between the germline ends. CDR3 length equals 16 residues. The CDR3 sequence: CASSQSRGAGSYEQYF. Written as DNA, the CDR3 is TGTGCCAGCAGCCAATCCCGGGGCGCGGGATCCTACGAGCAGTACTTC. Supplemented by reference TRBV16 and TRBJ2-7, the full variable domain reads GEEVAQTPKHLVRGEGQKAKLYCAPIKGHSYVFWYQQVLKNEFKFLISFQNENVFDETGMPKERFSAKCLPNSPCSLEIQATKLEDSAVYFCASSQSRGAGSYEQYFGPGTRLTVT.

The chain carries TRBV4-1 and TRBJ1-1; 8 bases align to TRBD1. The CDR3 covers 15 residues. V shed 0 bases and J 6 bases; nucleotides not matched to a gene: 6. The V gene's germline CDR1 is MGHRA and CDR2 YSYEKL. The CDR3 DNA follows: TGCGCCAGCAGCCAAGAAGGCAGGGGGCCGGCTGAAGCTTTCTTT. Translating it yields CASSQEGRGPAEAFF.

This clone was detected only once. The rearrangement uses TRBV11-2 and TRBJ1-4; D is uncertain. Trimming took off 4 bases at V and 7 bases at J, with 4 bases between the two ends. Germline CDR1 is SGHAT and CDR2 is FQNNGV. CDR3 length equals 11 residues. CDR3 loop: CASSSSEKLFF. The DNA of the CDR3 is TGTGCCAGCAGCTCAAGTGAAAAACTGTTTTTT.

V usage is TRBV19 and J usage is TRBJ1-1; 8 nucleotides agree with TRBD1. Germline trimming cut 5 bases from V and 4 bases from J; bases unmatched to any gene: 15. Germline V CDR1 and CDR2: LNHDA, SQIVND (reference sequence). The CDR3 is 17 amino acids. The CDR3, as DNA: TGTGCCAGTAGTCTTACTATCTGGACAGGGACATTCACTGAAGCTTTCTTT. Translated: CASSLTIWTGTFTEAFF.

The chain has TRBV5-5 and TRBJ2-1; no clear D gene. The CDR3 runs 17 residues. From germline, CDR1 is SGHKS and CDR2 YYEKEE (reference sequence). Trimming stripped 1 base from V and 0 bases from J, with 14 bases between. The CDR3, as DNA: TGTGCCAGCAGCTTGCTGTCTGTCCTGAGCTCCTACAATGAGCAGTTCTTC. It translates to CASSLLSVLSSYNEQFF.

CDR3 in amino acids: CASSFTSENHEQYF. The CDR3 region has the DNA TGTGCCAGCAGTTTCACCAGTGAGAACCACGAGCAGTACTTC. J is TRBJ2-7 and V is TRBV27; no reliable D call. The CDR3 loop spans 14 amino acids. Germline V gene data show CDR1 as MNHEY and CDR2 as SMNVEV (reference sequence). V lost 3 bases and J lost 5, with 14 bases in between.

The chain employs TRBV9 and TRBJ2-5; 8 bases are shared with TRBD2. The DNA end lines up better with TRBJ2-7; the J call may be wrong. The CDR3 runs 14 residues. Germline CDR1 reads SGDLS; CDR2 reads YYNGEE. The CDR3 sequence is CASSVAGTSYEQYF. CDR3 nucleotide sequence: TGTGCCAGCAGCGTAGCCGGGACTAGCTACGAGCAGTACTTC.

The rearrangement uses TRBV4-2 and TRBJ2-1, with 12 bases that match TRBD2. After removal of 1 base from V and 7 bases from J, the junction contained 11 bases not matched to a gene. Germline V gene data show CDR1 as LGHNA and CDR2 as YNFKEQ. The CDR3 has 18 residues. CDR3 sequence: CASSQAPSGRAVGNEQFF. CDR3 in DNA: TGTGCCAGCAGCCAAGCCCCTAGCGGGAGGGCCGTCGGGAATGAGCAGTTCTTC.

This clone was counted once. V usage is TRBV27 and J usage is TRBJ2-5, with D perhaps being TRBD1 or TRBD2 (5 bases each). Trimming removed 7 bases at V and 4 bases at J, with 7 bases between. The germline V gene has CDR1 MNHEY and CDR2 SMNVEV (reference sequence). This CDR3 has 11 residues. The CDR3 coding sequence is TGTGCCAGCATTGGGGGAGAGACCCAGTACTTC. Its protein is CASIGGETQYF.